The TCR beta chain under discussion was sequenced for a study of post-analysis software for immune sequencing data. Across the study: In terms of disease course, relapsing-remitting, secondary progressive and progressive-relapsing multiple sclerosis were included. General observations from the study: Comparison of patients with controls showed roughly five TRBV segments more frequent in patients, TRBV5-6, TRBV5-1 and TRBV20-1 among them. Same-batch samples co-clustered strongly by F measure.

About this clonotype: What it binds is unknown.

Germline CDR1 LGHNA, CDR2 YSLEER. This CDR3 spans 15 amino acids. V gave up 1 base and J gave up 10 bases, with 17 bases separating them. TCR beta cDNA libraries had unique molecular identifiers. Some 500,000 cDNA molecules were recovered from an input of roughly 0.95 to 11 million T cells. Via MiXCR, TCRdb re-called the PCR reads, giving one row per CDR3 protein. The data contain approximately 730,000 distinct CDR3 sequences, about 45% of them singletons. V and J are TRBV4-3 and TRBJ2-1; tentative D call: TRBD2 (6 bases). Sequenced input: blood. The sequence was collected from a girl under 18 with multiple sclerosis. Here the CDR3 DNA reads TGCGCCAGCAGCCAAGTGGGGGGAGACGGAACCGAGCAGTTCTTC. As protein: CASSQVGGDGTEQFF.